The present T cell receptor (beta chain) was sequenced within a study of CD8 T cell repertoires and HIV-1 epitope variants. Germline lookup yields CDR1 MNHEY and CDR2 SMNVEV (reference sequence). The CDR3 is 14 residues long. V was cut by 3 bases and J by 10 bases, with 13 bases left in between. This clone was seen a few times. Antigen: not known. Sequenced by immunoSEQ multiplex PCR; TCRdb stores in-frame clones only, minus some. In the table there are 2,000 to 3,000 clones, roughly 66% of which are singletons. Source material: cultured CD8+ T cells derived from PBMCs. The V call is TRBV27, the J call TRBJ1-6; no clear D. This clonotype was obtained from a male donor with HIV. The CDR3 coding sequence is TGTGCCAGCAGTTTCTCGGACGGGGAATCACCCCTCCACTTT. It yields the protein CASSFSDGESPLHF.